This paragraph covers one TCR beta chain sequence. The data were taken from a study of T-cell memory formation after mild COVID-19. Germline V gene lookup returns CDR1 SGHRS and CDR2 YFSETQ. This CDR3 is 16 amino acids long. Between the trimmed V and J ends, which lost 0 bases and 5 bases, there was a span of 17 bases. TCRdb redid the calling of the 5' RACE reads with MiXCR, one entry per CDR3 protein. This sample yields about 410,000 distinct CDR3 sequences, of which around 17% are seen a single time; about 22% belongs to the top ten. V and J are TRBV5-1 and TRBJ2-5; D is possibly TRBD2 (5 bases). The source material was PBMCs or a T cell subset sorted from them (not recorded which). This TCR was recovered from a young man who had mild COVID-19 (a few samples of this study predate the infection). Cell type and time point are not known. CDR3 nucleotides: TGCGCCAGCAGCTTGGCCGAGATTAGGACTTCGGAGACCCAGTACTTC. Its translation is CASSLAEIRTSETQYF.